Below, 11 T cell receptor beta chains from the same sample are listed, as sequenced in a study of Graves' ophthalmopathy and Graves' hyperthyroidism. CDR3 regions of TCR beta were amplified from RNA transcripts. HTBI primers served in a first-round RT-PCR, which a second-round multiplex PCR followed. TCRdb called the multiplex PCR reads again in MiXCR, with one record for every CDR3 protein. The sample lists about 620,000 distinct CDR3 sequences; roughly 20% were seen once. Sample: peripheral blood. The receptors were sampled from a woman aged 18-30 years with stable Graves' hyperthyroidism. Some clones in this sample may be carry-over from other donors' samples.

The table lists this clonotype with many counts. The rearrangement links TRBV12-3 or TRBV12-4 to TRBJ1-1, with D possibly being TRBD1 (6 bases). Deletions cut 6 bases from V and 3 bases from J, with 11 bases between. CDR3 length equals 13 residues. CDR3 region: CASSLQGYTEAFF. Written as DNA, the CDR3 is TGTGCCAGCAGCTTACAGGGATACACTGAAGCTTTCTTT.

CDR3 sequence (DNA): TGTGCCAGCAGGAGGGACCCCTCTGGAAACACCATATATTTT. Encoded protein: CASRRDPSGNTIYF. The chain recombines TRBV12-3 or TRBV12-4 with TRBJ1-3, with a possible D match to TRBD1 (5 bases). This CDR3 spans 14 amino acids. The ends were cut back, 6 bases at V and 0 bases at J, with 9 bases in the middle.

This clonotype came up many times. The chain links TRBV5-1 to TRBJ1-1; D unclear. Per the germline V gene, CDR1 is SGHRS and CDR2 is YFSETQ. The CDR3 totals 13 residues. Trimming took off 0 bases at V and 7 bases at J, with 10 bases between the two ends. This chain's CDR3 is CASSLVPDYEAFF. DNA of the CDR3: TGCGCCAGCAGCTTGGTGCCAGACTATGAAGCTTTCTTT.

This clonotype was counted ten times or more. The V call is TRBV29-1, the J call TRBJ1-6, with D perhaps matching TRBD1 (6 bases). Germline V gene data show CDR1 as SQVTM and CDR2 as ANQGSEA. The CDR3 runs 15 residues. Trimming stripped 0 bases from V and 7 bases from J, with 13 bases between. The CDR3 DNA is TGCAGCGTTGAAGAAGGGACAAGTGAGAATTCACCCCTCCACTTT. Protein sequence: CSVEEGTSENSPLHF.

This clonotype was seen many times. The chain joins TRBV20-1 to TRBJ1-6; tentative D call: TRBD1 (6 bases). Germline values: CDR1 DFQATT, CDR2 SNEGSKA (reference sequence). Trimming stripped 5 bases from V and 6 bases from J, with 14 bases between. This CDR3 is built from 14 residues. The CDR3 sequence: CSAPSAGANSPLHF. Here the CDR3 DNA reads TGCAGTGCTCCCTCGGCAGGGGCTAATTCACCCCTCCACTTT.

The chain combines TRBV20-1 with TRBJ2-2, with 14 bases identical to TRBD2. Germline CDR1 is DFQATT and CDR2 is SNEGSKA (reference sequence). The CDR3 consists of 17 residues. V gave up 5 bases and J gave up 6 bases; unmatched junction bases: 11. CDR3 sequence: CSAQTSGGAMVPGELFF. The CDR3 DNA reads TGCAGTGCTCAGACTAGCGGGGGGGCCATGGTCCCCGGGGAGCTGTTTTTT.

Ten or more counts support this clonotype. The V gene is TRBV5-1, the J gene TRBJ1-1; D is unresolved. The length of the CDR3 is 11 residues. Germline V gene data show CDR1 as SGHRS and CDR2 as YFSETQ. Trimming cost V 3 bases and J 11 bases, with 11 bases left between them. The CDR3: CASSSSEGAFF. CDR3 nucleotide sequence: TGCGCCAGCAGCTCCTCGGAAGGGGCTTTCTTT. Complete variable domain (other parts from reference TRBV5-1 and TRBJ1-1): KAGVTQTPRYLIKTRGQQVTLSCSPISGHRSVSWYQQTPGQGLQFLFEYFSETQRNKGNFPGRFSGRQFSNSRSEMNVSTLELGDSALYLCASSSSEGAFFGQGTRLTVV.

This clonotype has at least ten counts. The chain uses TRBV20-1 and TRBJ1-1, with no clear D. This CDR3 comprises 12 residues. Trimming shortened V by 6 bases and J by 7 bases, and 15 bases separated the two germline ends. In germline, CDR1 is DFQATT, CDR2 SNEGSKA (reference sequence). The CDR3 reads CSAFRASDEAFF. CDR3 sequence (DNA): TGCAGTGCATTCAGAGCATCCGATGAAGCTTTCTTT.

The chain couples TRBV28 to TRBJ1-1; D unresolved. V lost 7 bases and J lost 5, with 17 bases in between. The CDR3 is 14 residues long. Germline V gives CDR1 MDHEN, CDR2 SYDVKM. The CDR3 spells CASNSPQGGTEAFF. For the CDR3, the DNA is TGTGCCAGCAATTCCCCTCAAGGTGGGACTGAAGCTTTCTTT.

The rearrangement links TRBV4-1 to TRBJ2-5, with 7 bases matching TRBD1. This CDR3 spans 16 amino acids. The germline V gene has CDR1 MGHRA and CDR2 YSYEKL. With 2 bases clipped from V and 5 bases from J, the junction kept 11 bases outside the gene matches. CDR3 nucleotides: TGCGCCAGCAGCCAACAATCTCAGGGGGTGCGGGAGACCCAGTACTTC. This codes for CASSQQSQGVRETQYF.

The J gene is TRBJ2-7, the V gene TRBV7-8; unclear D gene. The CDR3 sequence is 14 residues long. The V and J ends lost 1 base and 7 bases respectively, with 14 bases between them. The germline V gene has CDR1 SGHVS and CDR2 FQNEAQ. In nucleotides, the CDR3 is TGTGCCAGCAGCTTAGTAGGGCTTACCTCGGAGCAGTACTTC. Translation: CASSLVGLTSEQYF.